One sample yielded the 27 T cell receptor beta chains listed below, sequenced in a study of blood T cell repertoires in COVID-19. Clones were sequenced by immunoSEQ multiplex PCR, and TCRdb holds only the in-frame ones, with some missing. The profile shows roughly 120,000 clones, around nine tenths of them singletons. Sequenced material: peripheral blood. The receptors shown here come from a human donor in a cohort sampled during active COVID-19.

The chain couples TRBV3-1 (or the pseudogene TRBV3-2) to TRBJ2-1; tentatively, D is TRBD2 (5 bases). Trimming took 0 bases from V and 9 from J, leaving 15 bases between them. CDR1 and CDR2 (germline): LGHDT, YNNKEL (reference sequence). The CDR3 has 15 amino acids. For the CDR3, the DNA is TGTGCCAGCAGCCAAGATCCGCTGGCGGGTTCTGAGCAGTTCTTC. Its translation is CASSQDPLAGSEQFF.

The chain links TRBV5-1 to TRBJ2-7; D remains unclear. Trimming left V 4 bases short and J 5 bases short, with 16 bases between. This CDR3 has 14 amino acids. Germline V gene data show CDR1 as SGHRS and CDR2 as YFSETQ. The CDR3 DNA follows: TGCGCCAGCAGCCCTGTTCTAAACGCCGACGAGCAGTACTTC. Amino acids: CASSPVLNADEQYF.

In DNA, the CDR3 is TGTGCCAGCAGTTTATCGGGACAGGGGTCCTACAATGAGCAGTTCTTC. Residues: CASSLSGQGSYNEQFF. V gene TRBV28 combines with J gene TRBJ2-1, with TRBD1 matching 10 bases. The germline V gene encodes CDR1 MDHEN and CDR2 SYDVKM. With V trimmed by 1 base and J by 1 base, 1 base remained unmatched. This CDR3 has 16 amino acids. The entire variable domain, with the rest obtained from reference TRBV28 and TRBJ2-1, is as follows: DVKVTQSSRYLVKRTGEKVFLECVQDMDHENMFWYRQDPGLGLRLIYFSYDVKMKEKGDIPEGYSVSREKKERFSLILESASTNQTSMYLCASSLSGQGSYNEQFFGPGTRLTVL.

The CDR3 protein is CASSLGSGGLYTGELFF. In nucleotides, the CDR3 is TGTGCCAGCAGCTTGGGTAGCGGGGGCCTCTACACCGGGGAGCTGTTTTTT. The chain couples TRBV5-6 to TRBJ2-2; 9 bases agree with TRBD2. This CDR3 contains 17 residues. From germline, CDR1 is SGHDT and CDR2 YYEEEE. V lost 0 bases, J lost 3 bases, and 6 bases stayed unmatched.

The J gene is TRBJ2-5, the V gene TRBV6-6; TRBD1 matches 7 bases. The V and J ends lost 8 bases and 3 bases, in that order; junction bases with no gene match: 12. Germline CDR1 reads MNHNY; CDR2 reads SVGAGI (reference sequence). There are 15 residues in the CDR3. CDR3 sequence (DNA): TGTGCCAGCTCGATAGCAACCGGGACAGAAGAGACCCAGTACTTC. Protein: CASSIATGTEETQYF.

The J gene is TRBJ1-6, the V gene TRBV7-9; 8 bases are a match to TRBD1. CDR3 size: 15 residues. J lost 10 bases, V lost 1 base, and 6 bases had no gene match. Germline CDR1 and CDR2: SEHNR and FQNEAQ (reference sequence). CDR3 coding DNA: TGTGCCAGCAGCTTAGGCGACAGGGGAGGATCACCCCTCCACTTT. Amino acid sequence: CASSLGDRGGSPLHF.

This chain joins TRBV9 and TRBJ1-6; 7 positions match TRBD1. This CDR3 is built from 13 residues. V lost 3 bases to trimming and J lost 11 bases; unmatched junction nucleotides: 5. Germline V gives CDR1 SGDLS, CDR2 YYNGEE. CDR3 in amino acids: CASSASTGAPLHF. The CDR3 region has the DNA TGTGCCAGCAGCGCTTCTACAGGGGCACCCCTCCACTTT.

V is TRBV19 and J is TRBJ1-1; D ambiguous. The CDR3 extends over 16 amino acids. Trimming left V 3 bases short and J 1 base short, with 15 bases between. CDR1 is LNHDA and CDR2 is SQIVND in the germline V gene (reference sequence). The CDR3 protein is CASSIQFLYGNTEAFF. The CDR3 DNA sequence: TGTGCCAGTAGTATCCAATTTTTATACGGGAACACTGAAGCTTTCTTT.

This chain joins TRBV5-1 and TRBJ1-6, with TRBD1 matching 7 bases. Per the germline V gene, CDR1 is SGHRS and CDR2 is YFSETQ. J lost 7 bases, V lost 4 bases, and 5 bases had no gene match. The CDR3 extends over 14 amino acids. CDR3 bases: TGCGCCAGCAGCCCGCGACAGGGAAATTCACCCCTCCACTTT. Its translation: CASSPRQGNSPLHF.

The J gene is TRBJ2-1, the V gene TRBV27, with TRBD2 matching over 8 bases. Germline CDR1 is MNHEY and CDR2 is SMNVEV (reference sequence). V trimming: 2 bases; J trimming: 4 bases; junction bases outside the gene matches: 10. The CDR3 is made up of 17 amino acids. The CDR3 DNA reads as TGTGCCAGCAGTTTACGTAGCGGGAAGGGGCGGTACAATGAGCAGTTCTTC. It codes for CASSLRSGKGRYNEQFF.

The chain recombines TRBV9 with TRBJ2-2, with D perhaps matching TRBD2 (6 bases). Germline V gives CDR1 SGDLS, CDR2 YYNGEE. The CDR3 runs 19 residues. Trimming took off 0 bases at V and 1 base at J, with 19 bases between the two ends. The CDR3 sequence: CASSVGSGLSILNTGELFF. The CDR3 bases are TGTGCCAGCAGCGTAGGTAGCGGCCTGTCGATTTTGAACACCGGGGAGCTGTTTTTT. Full variable domain (rest looked up from reference TRBV9 and TRBJ2-2): DSGVTQTPKHLITATGQRVTLRCSPRSGDLSVYWYQQSLDQGLQFLIQYYNGEERAKGNILERFSAQQFPDLHSELNLSSLELGDSALYFCASSVGSGLSILNTGELFFGEGSRLTVL.

The J gene is TRBJ1-1, the V gene TRBV7-3; the match to TRBD1 covers 7 bases. J was trimmed by 1 base and V by 2 bases; bases with no gene match: 1. The CDR3 consists of 14 residues. The germline CDR1 and CDR2 sequences are SGHTA and FQGTGA. In DNA form, the CDR3 reads TGTGCCAGCAGCTTAGACAGGGCGAACACTGAAGCTTTCTTT. Its protein is CASSLDRANTEAFF. Supplemented by reference TRBV7-3 and TRBJ1-1, the full variable domain reads GAGVSQTPSNKVTEKGKYVELRCDPISGHTALYWYRQSLGQGPEFLIYFQGTGAADDSGLPNDRFFAVRPEGSVSTLKIQRTERGDSAVYLCASSLDRANTEAFFGQGTRLTVV.

V usage is TRBV24-1 and J usage is TRBJ1-2; D not resolved. Germline V lookup: CDR1 KGHDR, CDR2 SFDVKD. The CDR3 is 16 residues long. Trimming stripped 3 bases from V and 4 bases from J, with 17 bases between. The chain's CDR3 is CATSDGTSGDLYGYTF. The CDR3 DNA reads TGTGCCACCAGTGATGGAACCTCCGGGGATCTCTATGGCTACACCTTC.

The chain joins TRBV14 to TRBJ1-3; D gene unclear. V lost 6 bases to trimming and J lost 3 bases, with 9 bases between them. The CDR3 runs to 13 residues. Germline CDR1 SGHDN, CDR2 FVKESK. DNA for the CDR3: TGTGCCAGCAGTAACATTATTGGAAACACCATATATTTT. Translation: CASSNIIGNTIYF.

V and J are TRBV6-2 or TRBV6-3 and TRBJ1-2; unclear D gene. V lost 3 bases to trimming and J lost 8 bases, with 13 bases between them. Per germline, CDR1 MNHEY and CDR2 SVGEGT. This CDR3 comprises 13 residues. CDR3 in amino acids: CASSYTTQRGYTF. DNA of the CDR3: TGTGCCAGCAGTTATACGACCCAGCGAGGCTACACCTTC.

The chain links TRBV2 to TRBJ2-1, with D possibly being TRBD2 (5 bases). Germline assignment: CDR1 SNHLY and CDR2 FYNNEI. V was shortened by 6 bases and J by 4 bases, with 16 bases between the two germline ends. There are 15 residues in the CDR3. CDR3 sequence reads: CASRVGEGSYNEQFF. DNA of the CDR3: TGTGCCAGCAGGGTTGGAGAGGGATCATACAATGAGCAGTTCTTC.

The chain has TRBV19 and TRBJ2-1; 9 bases match TRBD1. The CDR3 runs 17 residues. The junction had 16 bases not matched to a gene; V was cut back by 4 bases and J by 9 bases. CDR1 is LNHDA and CDR2 is SQIVND in the germline V gene (reference sequence). The CDR3, as DNA: TGTGCCAGTAGTACCCCTCTTACAGGGGGCGTAGGGAGTGAGCAGTTCTTC. Translation gives CASSTPLTGGVGSEQFF.

V usage is TRBV7-9 and J usage is TRBJ1-4; D is uncertain. In germline, CDR1 is SEHNR, CDR2 FQNEAQ (reference sequence). The V end lost 5 bases, the J end lost 5 bases, and 9 bases lay between the germline ends. This CDR3 comprises 13 residues. CDR3 amino acids: CASSPGVNEKLFF. The DNA for the CDR3 is TGTGCCAGCAGCCCCGGGGTGAATGAAAAACTGTTTTTT.

This chain links TRBV6-6 with TRBJ1-1; 7 bases match TRBD1. Germline values: CDR1 MNHNY, CDR2 SVGAGI (reference sequence). V lost 2 bases and J lost 5; bases outside the gene matches: 8. The CDR3 sequence is 15 residues long. Written as DNA, the CDR3 is TGTGCCAGCAGTTACCGCAGGGGGGAACGTACTGAAGCTTTCTTT. This codes for CASSYRRGERTEAFF.

This chain links TRBV30 with TRBJ1-4; D is unresolved. V dropped 6 bases and J dropped 5 bases, with 10 bases sitting between them. Per germline, CDR1 GTSNPN and CDR2 SVGIG (reference sequence). The CDR3 totals 12 residues. The CDR3 is CACEGSNEKLFF. CDR3 coding DNA: TGTGCCTGCGAGGGTTCCAATGAAAAACTGTTTTTT.

The chain is built from TRBV7-6 and TRBJ2-2; D might be TRBD1 (6 bases). V gave up 8 bases and J gave up 1 base, with 14 bases separating them. The CDR3 sequence is 15 residues long. Germline V gene data show CDR1 as SGHVS and CDR2 as FNYEAQ. The CDR3 nucleotides read TGTGCCAGCGGATTTGGACAGTTGAACACCGGGGAGCTGTTTTTT. Protein product: CASGFGQLNTGELFF.

The CDR3 sequence: CASSPGQAYGYTF. The DNA of the CDR3 is TGTGCCAGCAGTCCCGGACAGGCCTATGGCTACACCTTC. The chain has TRBV27 and TRBJ1-2, with TRBD1 matching 7 bases. J was trimmed by 4 bases and V by 5 bases; bases with no gene match: 4. This CDR3 is 13 amino acids long. Per germline, CDR1 MNHEY and CDR2 SMNVEV (reference sequence).

This clone appeared once. The chain combines TRBV27 with TRBJ2-7; 9 bases match TRBD1. This CDR3 region has 14 residues. V shed 6 bases, J shed 2 bases, and the junction held 5 bases outside the gene matches. The germline V gene encodes CDR1 MNHEY and CDR2 SMNVEV (reference sequence). The CDR3 nucleotides are TGTGCCAGCAGGTCCGGGACAGGGCCCTACGAGCAGTACTTC. This sequence encodes CASRSGTGPYEQYF.

The chain combines TRBV12-3 or TRBV12-4 with TRBJ1-1; D ambiguous. Trimming shortened V by 1 base and J by 1 base, and 4 bases separated the two germline ends. The CDR3 is made up of 13 amino acids. In DNA, the CDR3 is TGTGCCAGCAGTTTAGGGAGGAACACTGAAGCTTTCTTT. This sequence encodes CASSLGRNTEAFF.

The chain has TRBV15 and TRBJ2-7; possible D gene TRBD1, 6 bases. The germline V gene has CDR1 LNHNV and CDR2 YYDKDF (reference sequence). V was clipped by 0 bases and J by 3 bases, with 12 bases between them. The CDR3 is 15 amino acids. The DNA for the CDR3 is TGTGCCACCAGCAGAGATCGTACAGGGCTCTACGAGCAGTACTTC. It codes for CATSRDRTGLYEQYF.

This chain joins TRBV10-1 and TRBJ2-6; 8 nucleotides align to TRBD1. This CDR3 region has 20 residues. Germline CDR1 reads WNHNN; CDR2 reads SYGVQD (reference sequence). Losses at the gene ends were 8 bases for V and 0 bases for J; bases not matched to a gene: 18. In nucleotides, the CDR3 is TGCGCCAGCGGTTCGCAGGGGGCTTTTCGGGGAAGCTCTGGGGCCAACGTCCTGACTTTC. Amino acids: CASGSQGAFRGSSGANVLTF.

The V and J genes are TRBV19 and TRBJ1-6; D call uncertain. Trimming took off 9 bases at V and 0 bases at J, with 12 bases between the two ends. CDR1 LNHDA and CDR2 SQIVND come from the germline V gene (reference sequence). The CDR3 is 15 amino acids. The CDR3: CASHERSSYNSPLHF. CDR3 in DNA: TGTGCCAGCCACGAACGGAGCTCCTATAATTCACCCCTCCACTTT. Supplemented by reference TRBV19 and TRBJ1-6, the full variable domain reads DGGITQSPKYLFRKEGQNVTLSCEQNLNHDAMYWYRQDPGQGLRLIYYSQIVNDFQKGDIAEGYSVSREKKESFPLTVTSAQKNPTAFYLCASHERSSYNSPLHFGNGTRLTVT.